The rows below give T cell receptor beta chains drawn from one sample of a study of STAT5B mutations in CD4+ large granular lymphocyte leukemia. Repertoires were generated with immunoSEQ multiplex PCR, while TCRdb's copy carries only in-frame clones and drops some. Of some 4,900 clones listed, 70% to 90% are singletons. Material: PBMCs. The receptors originated from a middle-aged man with CD4+ T-cell large granular lymphocyte leukemia. Both conserved end residues are part of each CDR3. D genes are given only for firm matches. Clone size, where shown, is once, few, many, or a class for clones that have expanded.

d_call	cdr3_length	clone_size	j_call	v_call	cdr3_aa	cdr3_nt
NA	15	once	TRBJ2-1	TRBV5-1	CASSLVGNSYNEQFF	TGCGCCAGCAGCTTGGTCGGAAACTCCTACAATGAGCAGTTCTTC
NA	11	once	TRBJ2-7	TRBV5-4	CASSAQGEQYF	TGTGCCAGCAGCGCCCAAGGCGAGCAGTACTTC
NA	15	once	TRBJ2-3	TRBV7-9	CASSLEVARTDTQYF	TGTGCCAGCAGCTTAGAGGTAGCCCGCACAGATACGCAGTATTTT
TRBD1	14	few	TRBJ2-7	TRBV5-1	CASSLTGGTYEQYF	TGCGCCAGCAGCTTGACAGGGGGCACCTACGAGCAGTACTTC
TRBD1	14	once	TRBJ2-7	TRBV7-9	CASSFGQVSYEQYF	TGTGCCAGCAGCTTCGGACAGGTCTCCTACGAGCAGTACTTC
NA	13	NA	TRBJ1-1	TRBV18	CASSPDRDTEAFF	TGTGCCAGCTCACCGGATAGAGACACTGAAGCTTTCTTT
NA	16	NA	TRBJ2-2	TRBV28	CASSRPGAPNTGELFF	TGTGCCAGCAGTCGCCCGGGGGCGCCGAACACCGGGGAGCTGTTTTTT
TRBD2	16	NA	TRBJ2-7	TRBV11-2	CASSETSGMGWGEQYF	TGTGCCAGCAGCGAGACTAGCGGGATGGGGTGGGGCGAGCAGTACTTC
NA	14	NA	TRBJ1-6	TRBV30	CAWGASSYNSPLHF	TGTGCCTGGGGGGCTAGCTCCTATAATTCACCCCTCCACTTT
NA	11	once	TRBJ2-7	TRBV7-2	CASSLIREQYF	TGTGCCAGCAGCTTAATCAGAGAGCAGTACTTC
NA	16	once	TRBJ1-6	TRBV19	CASSDLPTENNSPLHF	TGTGCCAGTAGTGACCTCCCGACAGAGAATAATTCACCCCTCCACTTT
TRBD2	17	NA	TRBJ2-3	TRBV30	CAWSGTSGSLYTDTQYF	TGTGCCTGGAGCGGGACTAGCGGGTCCCTGTACACAGATACGCAGTATTTT
TRBD1	17	NA	TRBJ1-5	TRBV6-1	CASSVLLDRVSNQPQHF	TGTGCCAGCAGTGTTCTACTTGACAGGGTAAGCAATCAGCCCCAGCATTTT
NA	16	NA	TRBJ2-7	TRBV5-4	CASSLGGQRATYEQYF	TGTGCCAGCAGCTTGGGAGGACAGAGGGCGACCTACGAGCAGTACTTC
NA	16	NA	TRBJ2-1	TRBV10-1	CASRERWEARYNEQFF	TGCGCCAGCAGGGAGAGGTGGGAGGCGCGCTACAATGAGCAGTTCTTC
NA	13	NA	TRBJ2-7	TRBV19	CASSRGGSYEQYF	TGTGCCAGTAGTAGGGGCGGCTCCTACGAGCAGTACTTC
TRBD2	16	NA	TRBJ2-7	TRBV5-6	CASRSLAVSLSYEQYF	TGTGCCAGCCGCAGTCTAGCGGTGAGCCTTTCCTACGAGCAGTACTTC
NA	13	once	TRBJ2-7	TRBV2	CASTTNTGREQYF	TGTGCCAGCACCACCAATACAGGGCGCGAGCAGTACTTC
NA	13	NA	TRBJ1-2	TRBV2	CASTVPPNYGYTF	TGTGCCAGTACAGTGCCTCCTAACTATGGCTACACCTTC
TRBD1	13	NA	TRBJ1-2	TRBV29-1	CSVLGTGEGGYTF	TGCAGCGTACTCGGGACAGGGGAAGGAGGCTACACCTTC
NA	14	NA	TRBJ2-7	TRBV11-3	CASSLRDLSYEQYF	TGTGCCAGCAGCTTAAGGGACCTCTCCTACGAGCAGTACTTC
NA	19	NA	TRBJ2-3	TRBV27	CASRMEGLRRGQGADTQYF	TGTGCCAGCAGGATGGAGGGGCTCCGGCGAGGGCAGGGGGCAGATACGCAGTATTTT
TRBD2	16	NA	TRBJ2-3	TRBV5-4	CASSRTLAGGIDTQYF	TGTGCCAGCAGCAGGACTCTAGCGGGAGGGATAGATACGCAGTATTTT
NA	13	NA	TRBJ1-1	TRBV11-3	CASSLELGTEAFF	TGTGCCAGCAGCTTAGAATTGGGTACTGAAGCTTTCTTT
TRBD1	15	NA	TRBJ1-6	TRBV13	CASSLPGTGNSPLHF	TGTGCCAGCAGCTTACCCGGGACAGGGAATTCACCCCTCCACTTT
TRBD1	15	NA	TRBJ2-5	TRBV6-6	CASSYSRDRPETQYF	TGTGCCAGCAGTTACTCTCGGGACAGACCAGAGACCCAGTACTTC
NA	15	NA	TRBJ1-4	TRBV2	CASSEIRGYNEKLFF	TGTGCCAGCAGTGAAATAAGGGGATATAATGAAAAACTGTTTTTT
NA	14	NA	TRBJ2-7	TRBV9	CASSYDPSYEQQYF	TGTGCCAGCAGCTACGACCCCTCCTACGAGCAGCAGTACTTC
TRBD1	15	NA	TRBJ2-7	TRBV6-1	CASSEGDRGAYEQYF	TGTGCCAGCAGTGAAGGGGACAGGGGGGCCTACGAGCAGTACTTC
NA	18	NA	TRBJ2-6	TRBV7-8	CASSLGGGLYSGANVLTF	TGTGCCAGCAGCTTAGGTGGGGGTTTGTACTCTGGGGCCAACGTCCTGACTTTC
TRBD1	15	NA	TRBJ1-2	TRBV5-5	CASSLQGAGNYGYTF	TGTGCCAGCAGTTTACAGGGGGCGGGTAACTATGGCTACACCTTC
NA	14	NA	TRBJ2-7	TRBV5-1	CASSLGLGRSEQYF	TGCGCCAGCAGCTTGGGGCTAGGAAGGTCCGAGCAGTACTTC
NA	14	NA	TRBJ2-3	TRBV19	CASRRGASTDTQYF	TGTGCCAGTCGTAGGGGGGCTAGCACAGATACGCAGTATTTT
TRBD1	16	NA	TRBJ1-2	TRBV7-2	CASSTSPTGGNYGYTF	TGTGCCAGCAGCACCTCTCCGACAGGGGGGAACTATGGCTACACCTTC
TRBD2	17	NA	TRBJ2-1	TRBV7-8	CASSFSGGGEGRNEQFF	TGTGCCAGCAGCTTTTCGGGCGGGGGGGAGGGCCGCAATGAGCAGTTCTTC
NA	16	once	TRBJ2-3	TRBV5-6	CASSFYAAKGTDTQYF	TGTGCCAGCAGCTTTTATGCAGCAAAGGGTACAGATACGCAGTATTTT
TRBD2	16	NA	TRBJ2-7	TRBV7-2	CASSRNGGTSGYEQYF	TGTGCCAGCAGCCGCAACGGTGGGACTAGCGGGTACGAGCAGTACTTC
NA	13	NA	TRBJ2-5	TRBV7-7	CASSLNPGETQYF	TGTGCCAGCAGCTTGAACCCGGGTGAGACCCAGTACTTC
NA	14	NA	TRBJ1-1	TRBV30	CAWSVRRGSTEAFF	TGTGCCTGGAGTGTACGAAGGGGGAGCACTGAAGCTTTCTTT
TRBD2	13	NA	TRBJ2-3	TRBV6-4	CASSRDYTDTQYF	TGTGCCAGCAGTCGGGACTACACAGATACGCAGTATTTT
TRBD1	14	NA	TRBJ2-7	TRBV7-6	CASSSYRGPYEQYF	TGTGCCAGCAGCTCCTACAGGGGTCCCTACGAGCAGTACTTC
NA	18	NA	TRBJ1-1	TRBV5-1	CASSLDTQGGQGRAEAFF	TGCGCCAGCAGCTTGGATACCCAGGGTGGGCAGGGTAGAGCTGAAGCTTTCTTT
NA	13	NA	TRBJ1-2	TRBV6-6	CASVSRPNYGYTF	TGTGCCAGCGTGAGTCGTCCTAACTATGGCTACACCTTC
NA	15	NA	TRBJ2-7	TRBV5-1	CASSLGAGSSYEQYF	TGCGCCAGCAGCTTAGGGGCTGGGAGCTCCTACGAGCAGTACTTC
TRBD2	19	NA	TRBJ2-7	TRBV27	CASSFSGSRKTSGAYEQYF	TGTGCCAGCAGTTTCAGTGGTTCTAGGAAAACTAGCGGGGCGTACGAGCAGTACTTC
NA	15	NA	TRBJ1-2	TRBV7-8	CASSYPPSGRGGYTF	TGTGCCAGCAGCTACCCCCCCTCGGGGAGGGGTGGCTACACCTTC
NA	13	NA	TRBJ2-1	TRBV5-8	CASSLGTFNEQFF	TGTGCCAGCAGCTTGGGCACATTCAATGAGCAGTTCTTC
NA	16	once	TRBJ1-2	TRBV7-8	CASSLYGGGPNYGYTF	TGTGCCAGCAGCTTATACGGGGGGGGCCCTAACTATGGCTACACCTTC
NA	13	NA	TRBJ2-7	TRBV4-2	CASSQERGYEQYF	TGTGCCAGCAGCCAAGAAAGGGGGTACGAGCAGTACTTC
TRBD2	14	NA	TRBJ2-7	TRBV27	CASSLAGGTYEQYF	TGTGCCAGTAGCTTGGCGGGAGGAACCTACGAGCAGTACTTC
TRBD1	15	once	TRBJ1-2	TRBV6-1	CASSHDRGRGYGYTF	TGTGCCAGCAGCCACGACAGGGGCCGGGGCTATGGCTACACCTTC
NA	12	NA	TRBJ1-1	TRBV19	CASSIFEGLAFF	TGTGCCAGTAGTATTTTTGAGGGGTTGGCTTTCTTT
NA	13	few	TRBJ2-1	TRBV5-6	CASSLASENEQFF	TGTGCCAGCAGCTTGGCATCGGAAAATGAGCAGTTCTTC
NA	15	NA	TRBJ2-1	TRBV6-5	CASRARDALYNEQFF	TGTGCCAGCCGGGCCCGGGACGCCCTATACAATGAGCAGTTCTTC
NA	14	NA	TRBJ2-3	TRBV6-5	CASSLLQGTDTQYF	TGTGCCAGCAGCCTTTTACAGGGAACAGATACGCAGTATTTT
NA	16	once	TRBJ2-3	TRBV27	CASSLRNRVGTDTQYF	TGTGCCAGCAGTTTAAGGAACAGGGTGGGCACAGATACGCAGTATTTT
TRBD1	14	few	TRBJ1-6	TRBV5-4	CASSLRTGVSPLHF	TGTGCCAGCAGCTTGAGGACAGGGGTTTCACCCCTCCACTTT